The clone carrying this T cell receptor beta chain was seen just once. Antigen: not known. CDR1 LGHNA and CDR2 YSLEER come from the germline V gene. Trimming pared 1 base from V and 0 bases from J, leaving 10 bases between. CDR3 length: 15 residues. The record originates from a study of cytomegalovirus exposure and HLA in healthy donors. Across the study: Earlier sequencing of 150 million to 200 million T cells yielded around 100 million unique TCR beta sequences.

Study-level points and caveats: In an earlier analysis, about 87% or about 30%: the productive usage of most TCR beta V segments. As a later analysis showed, a missense DCLRE1C variant was linked to trimming of TCR beta V- and J-genes.

The PCR employed 60 Vbeta primers together with 13 Jbeta primers. TCRdb's copy holds only in-frame clones and misses some; the assay was immunoSEQ multiplex PCR. Of 100,000 or so clones in the sample, about 68% were seen once. The material sequenced was PBMCs. This TCR was recovered from a male donor in good health and CMV-seropositive. The gene calls are TRBV4-3 and TRBJ2-7; tentative D call: TRBD1 (6 bases). This CDR3 is CASSQGTESSYEQYF. The CDR3, as DNA: TGCGCCAGCAGCCAAGGGACAGAGTCCTCCTACGAGCAGTACTTC.